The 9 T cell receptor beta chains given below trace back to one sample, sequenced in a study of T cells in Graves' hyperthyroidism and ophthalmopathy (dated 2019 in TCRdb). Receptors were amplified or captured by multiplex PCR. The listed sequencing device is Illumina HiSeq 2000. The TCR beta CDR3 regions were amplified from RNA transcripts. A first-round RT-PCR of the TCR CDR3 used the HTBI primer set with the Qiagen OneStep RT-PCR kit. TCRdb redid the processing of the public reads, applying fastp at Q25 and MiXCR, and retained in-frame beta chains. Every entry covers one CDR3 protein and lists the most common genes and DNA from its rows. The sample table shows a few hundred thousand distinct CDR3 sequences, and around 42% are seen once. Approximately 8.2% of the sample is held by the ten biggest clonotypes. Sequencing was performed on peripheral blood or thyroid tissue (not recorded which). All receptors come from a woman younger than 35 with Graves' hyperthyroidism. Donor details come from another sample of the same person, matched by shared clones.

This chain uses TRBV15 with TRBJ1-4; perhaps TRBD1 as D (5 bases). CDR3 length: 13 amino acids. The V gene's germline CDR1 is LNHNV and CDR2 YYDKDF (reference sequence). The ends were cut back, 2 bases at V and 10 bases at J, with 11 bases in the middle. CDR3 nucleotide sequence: TGTGCCACCAGCAGACAGGGCTCTGGAAAACTGTTTTTT. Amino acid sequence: CATSRQGSGKLFF.

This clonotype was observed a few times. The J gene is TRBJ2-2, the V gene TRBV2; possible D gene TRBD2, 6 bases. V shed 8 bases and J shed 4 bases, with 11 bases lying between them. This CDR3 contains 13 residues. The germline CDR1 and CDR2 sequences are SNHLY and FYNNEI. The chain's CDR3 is CASGTYTTGELFF. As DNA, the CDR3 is TGTGCCAGCGGGACTTACACCACCGGGGAGCTGTTTTTT.

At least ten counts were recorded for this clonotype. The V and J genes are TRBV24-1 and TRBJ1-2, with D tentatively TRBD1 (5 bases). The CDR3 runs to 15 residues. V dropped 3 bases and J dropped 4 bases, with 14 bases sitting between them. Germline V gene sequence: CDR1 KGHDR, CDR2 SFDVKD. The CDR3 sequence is CATSDPGTDSYGYTF. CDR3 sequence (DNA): TGTGCCACCAGTGATCCCGGGACGGACTCCTATGGCTACACCTTC.

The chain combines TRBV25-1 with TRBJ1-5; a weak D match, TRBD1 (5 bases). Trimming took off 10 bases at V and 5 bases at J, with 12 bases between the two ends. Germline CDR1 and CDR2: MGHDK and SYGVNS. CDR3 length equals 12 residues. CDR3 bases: TGTGCCAAAAGAGGCAGGGATCAGCCCCAGCATTTT. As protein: CAKRGRDQPQHF.

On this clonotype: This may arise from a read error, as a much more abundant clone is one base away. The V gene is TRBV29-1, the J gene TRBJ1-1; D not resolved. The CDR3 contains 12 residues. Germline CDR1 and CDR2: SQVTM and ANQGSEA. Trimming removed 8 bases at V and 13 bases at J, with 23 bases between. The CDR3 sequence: CSFRAGANYGFF. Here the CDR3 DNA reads TGCAGCTTTCGAGCGGGCGCAAATTACGGTTTCTTT.

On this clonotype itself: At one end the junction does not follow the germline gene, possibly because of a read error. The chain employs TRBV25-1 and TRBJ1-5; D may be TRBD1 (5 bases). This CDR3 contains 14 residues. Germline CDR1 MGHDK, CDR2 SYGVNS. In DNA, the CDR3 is TGTGCCAGCTGTGAATGGGGGGACCATCAGCCCCAGCATTTT. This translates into CASCEWGDHQPQHF.

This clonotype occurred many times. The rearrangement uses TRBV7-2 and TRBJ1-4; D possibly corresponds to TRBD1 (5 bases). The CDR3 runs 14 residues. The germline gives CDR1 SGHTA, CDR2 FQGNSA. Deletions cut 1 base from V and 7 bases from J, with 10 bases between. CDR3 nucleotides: TGTGCCAGCAGCTTAGTGGGGACCTTTGAAAAACTGTTTTTT. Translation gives CASSLVGTFEKLFF. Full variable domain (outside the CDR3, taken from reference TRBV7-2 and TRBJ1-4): GAGVSQSPSNKVTEKGKDVELRCDPISGHTALYWYRQSLGQGLEFLIYFQGNSAPDKSGLPSDRFSAERTGGSVSTLTIQRTQQEDSAVYLCASSLVGTFEKLFFGSGTQLSVL.

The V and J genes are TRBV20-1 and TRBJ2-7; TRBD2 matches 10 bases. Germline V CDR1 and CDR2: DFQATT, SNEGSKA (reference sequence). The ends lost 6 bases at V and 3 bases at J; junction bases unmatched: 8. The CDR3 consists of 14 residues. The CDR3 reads CSAPETSGYYEQYF. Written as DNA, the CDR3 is TGCAGTGCCCCAGAGACTAGCGGGTACTACGAGCAGTACTTC.

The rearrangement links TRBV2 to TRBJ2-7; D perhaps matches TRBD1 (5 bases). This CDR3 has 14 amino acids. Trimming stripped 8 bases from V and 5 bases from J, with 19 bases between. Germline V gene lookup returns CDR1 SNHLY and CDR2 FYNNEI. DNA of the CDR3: TGTGCCAGCCACCTTGGGGCCTCCTTCCACGAGCAGTACTTC. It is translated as CASHLGASFHEQYF.